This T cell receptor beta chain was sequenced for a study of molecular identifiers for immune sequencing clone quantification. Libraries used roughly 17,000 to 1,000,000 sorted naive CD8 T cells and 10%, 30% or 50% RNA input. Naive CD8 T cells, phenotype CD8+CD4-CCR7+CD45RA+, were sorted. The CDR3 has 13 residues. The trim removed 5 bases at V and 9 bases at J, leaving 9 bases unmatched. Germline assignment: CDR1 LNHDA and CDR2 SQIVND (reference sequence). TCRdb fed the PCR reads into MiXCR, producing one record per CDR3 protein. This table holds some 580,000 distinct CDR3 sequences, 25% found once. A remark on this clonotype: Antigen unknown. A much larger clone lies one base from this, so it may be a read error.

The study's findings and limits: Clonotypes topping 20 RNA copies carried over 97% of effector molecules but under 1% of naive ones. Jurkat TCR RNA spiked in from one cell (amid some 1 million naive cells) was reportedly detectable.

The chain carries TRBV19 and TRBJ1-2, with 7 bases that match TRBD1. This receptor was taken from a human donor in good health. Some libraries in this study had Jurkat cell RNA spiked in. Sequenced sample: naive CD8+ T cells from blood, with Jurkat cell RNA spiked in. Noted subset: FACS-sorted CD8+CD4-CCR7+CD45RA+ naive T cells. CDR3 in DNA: TGTGCCAGTAGTCGTCCAGGGGGTTGGAGCTACACCTTC. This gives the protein CASSRPGGWSYTF. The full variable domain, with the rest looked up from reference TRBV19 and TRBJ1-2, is DGGITQSPKYLFRKEGQNVTLSCEQNLNHDAMYWYRQDPGQGLRLIYYSQIVNDFQKGDIAEGYSVSREKKESFPLTVTSAQKNPTAFYLCASSRPGGWSYTFGSGTRLTVV.